This TCR beta chain was sequenced during a study of Ad26.COV2.S vaccination and SARS-CoV-2 variants. TCRdb keeps only in-frame clones here, not all; method: immunoSEQ multiplex PCR. The repertoire includes more than 300,000 clones, over 80% of them detected once, and approximately 2% sits in the top ten. The V gene's germline CDR1 is SNHLY and CDR2 FYNNEI. V lost 7 bases, J lost 0 bases, and 10 bases lay in between. The CDR3 loop spans 14 amino acids. Specified treatment: roughly 19 received Ad26.COV2.S at low or high dose, single or two shots; roughly 5 received placebo; per-sample allocation not given. Following the first vaccine or placebo injection, samples were taken on day 63.

The sequences come from peripheral blood, collected in a trial of Ad26.COV2.S vaccine versus placebo. The chain carries TRBV2 and TRBJ1-5; perhaps TRBD1 as D (5 bases). The clonotype originates from a person aged 18-60 years who received the Ad26.COV2.S COVID-19 vaccine or a placebo. The CDR3 loop reads CASKTGGSNQPQHF. The DNA for the CDR3 is TGTGCCAGCAAAACGGGGGGTAGCAATCAGCCCCAGCATTTT.